The 27 T cell receptor beta chains in this list originate from one sample, sequenced in a study of OX40 agonist ivuxolimab in advanced cancers. Produced via immunoSEQ multiplex PCR; TCRdb's table is partial and in-frame only. The table records some 60,000 clones, approximately 83% of them present only once. The sample consisted of CD4+ or CD8+ T cells sorted from blood, taken in a trial of the OX40 agonist ivuxolimab. Receptor source: an adult with an advanced solid tumor such as melanoma, head and neck, liver or kidney cancer.

This chain links TRBV28 with TRBJ2-7, with D possibly matching TRBD2 (6 bases). The germline V gene encodes CDR1 MDHEN and CDR2 SYDVKM. The V gene lost 8 bases and the J gene lost 6 bases, with 8 bases spanning the gap. CDR3 size: 10 residues. The CDR3 DNA is TGTGCCAGCCGGAGGGTCGAGCAGTACTTC. It yields the protein CASRRVEQYF.

This clone was seen only once. J is TRBJ1-4 and V is TRBV5-1, with D possibly being TRBD1 (5 bases). The CDR3 is 16 amino acids. The germline gives CDR1 SGHRS, CDR2 YFSETQ. The V gene lost 4 bases and the J gene lost 3 bases, with 16 bases spanning the gap. Written as DNA, the CDR3 is TGCGCCAGCAGCCCCAACGGACAACTATCTAATGAAAAACTGTTTTTT. Protein product: CASSPNGQLSNEKLFF.

The chain combines TRBV10-3 with TRBJ1-2; TRBD1 matches at 7 bases. CDR3 length equals 14 residues. The J segment lost 0 bases and the V segment lost 4 bases, leaving 2 bases of the junction unmatched. The germline V gene has CDR1 ENHRY and CDR2 SYGVKD. The CDR3 DNA is TGTGCCATCAGTGGGACAGGCGCTAACTATGGCTACACCTTC. This sequence encodes CAISGTGANYGYTF.

The chain uses TRBV30 and TRBJ2-1, with D unclear. Trimming stripped 2 bases from V and 3 bases from J, with 8 bases between. CDR1 GTSNPN and CDR2 SVGIG come from the germline V gene (reference sequence). The CDR3 runs 13 residues. CDR3 amino acids: CAWSFSYYNEQFF. Written as DNA, the CDR3 is TGTGCCTGGAGTTTCTCATACTACAATGAGCAGTTCTTC.

J is TRBJ2-7 and V is TRBV7-2; D perhaps matches TRBD2 (6 bases). The CDR3 sequence is 12 residues long. The germline gives CDR1 SGHTA, CDR2 FQGNSA. The ends were cut back, 6 bases at V and 3 bases at J, with 9 bases in the middle. Here the CDR3 DNA reads TGTGCCAGCAGGACGGGACTCTACGAGCAGTACTTC. Residues: CASRTGLYEQYF.

J is TRBJ2-1 and V is TRBV6-5; TRBD2 might be the D (6 bases). CDR1 is MNHEY and CDR2 is SVGAGI in the germline V gene. The CDR3 runs to 16 residues. V lost 4 bases and J lost 7, with 20 bases in between. In DNA form, the CDR3 reads TGTGCCAGCAGTTCACCGGGACTCCTTTCCGGGAATGAGCAGTTCTTC. Its protein is CASSSPGLLSGNEQFF.

The CDR3 here is CASSMGQSSGNTIYF. CDR3 sequence (DNA): TGCGCCAGCAGCATGGGACAGAGCTCTGGAAACACCATATATTTT. This chain connects TRBV5-1 to TRBJ1-3; 7 nucleotides line up with TRBD1. Trimming took 4 bases from V and 0 from J; bases not matched to a gene: 4. The CDR3 runs to 15 residues. The germline V gene has CDR1 SGHRS and CDR2 YFSETQ.

The chain recombines TRBV10-2 with TRBJ1-6; 7 nucleotides agree with TRBD1. Per germline, CDR1 WSHSY and CDR2 SAAADI. After removal of 6 bases from V and 5 bases from J, the junction contained 4 bases not matched to a gene. This CDR3 region has 14 residues. CDR3 sequence reads: CASSGTDNNSPLHF. The CDR3 DNA reads as TGCGCCAGCAGCGGGACAGATAATAATTCACCCCTCCACTTT.

V usage is TRBV10-2 and J usage is TRBJ1-4; tentatively, D is TRBD1 (6 bases). CDR1 WSHSY and CDR2 SAAADI come from the germline V gene. This CDR3 has 14 residues. Trimming took off 6 bases at V and 8 bases at J, with 16 bases between the two ends. CDR3 in amino acids: CASREAATGEKLFF. In DNA form, the CDR3 reads TGCGCCAGCAGGGAGGCTGCCACAGGGGAAAAACTGTTTTTT.

The V and J genes are TRBV4-1 and TRBJ1-1; D is uncertain. Germline lookup yields CDR1 MGHRA and CDR2 YSYEKL. The ends were cut back, 0 bases at V and 4 bases at J, with 12 bases in the middle. This CDR3 is 15 amino acids long. The CDR3 here is CASSQDRVAGTEAFF. The CDR3 DNA reads TGCGCCAGCAGCCAAGATCGGGTGGCAGGCACTGAAGCTTTCTTT.

The chain combines TRBV6-1 with TRBJ1-3; D might be TRBD1 (6 bases). The germline V gene encodes CDR1 MNHNS and CDR2 SASEGT. The CDR3 consists of 17 residues. The germline V and J ends were trimmed by 0 bases and 0 bases, with 12 bases remaining between them. CDR3 sequence reads: CASSEARGGGSGNTIYF. The CDR3 DNA is TGTGCCAGCAGTGAAGCGCGGGGAGGGGGCTCTGGAAACACCATATATTTT.

This chain uses TRBV19 with TRBJ2-7; 8 positions match TRBD2. The V gene's germline CDR1 is LNHDA and CDR2 SQIVND (reference sequence). The CDR3 contains 15 residues. V lost 5 bases and J lost 0; bases outside the gene matches: 6. The DNA of the CDR3 is TGTGCCAGTAGTTTAGCGGGGATGAGCTCCTACGAGCAGTACTTC. It encodes CASSLAGMSSYEQYF.

The chain recombines TRBV6-4 with TRBJ2-7; a possible D gene is TRBD1 (5 bases). Germline assignment: CDR1 MRHNA and CDR2 SNTAGT. The V and J ends lost 2 bases and 3 bases respectively, with 29 bases between them. The CDR3 is made up of 20 amino acids. CDR3 sequence (DNA): TGTGCCAGCAGTGACCGAGGATCAAGACAGTCTCCGCAACCGATCTACGAGCAGTACTTC. This encodes CASSDRGSRQSPQPIYEQYF.

V usage is TRBV30 and J usage is TRBJ2-2; D may match TRBD1 or TRBD2 (6 bases each). Per germline, CDR1 GTSNPN and CDR2 SVGIG (reference sequence). The ends were cut back, 4 bases at V and 3 bases at J, with 18 bases in the middle. The CDR3 length is 16 residues. The CDR3 DNA follows: TGTGCCTGGAAGATTACAGGGAGGTCGCACACCGGGGAGCTGTTTTTT. Its protein is CAWKITGRSHTGELFF.

This clone was observed a few times. The chain uses TRBV6-1 and TRBJ1-2; possible D gene TRBD1, 6 bases. Germline loops: CDR1 MNHNS, CDR2 SASEGT. The CDR3 consists of 18 residues. The V end lost 0 bases, the J end lost 4 bases, and 21 bases lay between the germline ends. The chain's CDR3 is CASSEALVGRGGGYGYTF. In nucleotides, the CDR3 is TGTGCCAGCAGTGAAGCGCTAGTAGGCCGGGGAGGGGGCTATGGCTACACCTTC.

The V and J genes are TRBV19 and TRBJ2-1; 8 nucleotides agree with TRBD2. With 1 base clipped from V and 7 bases from J, the junction kept 9 bases outside the gene matches. CDR1 and CDR2 from the germline V gene are LNHDA and SQIVND (reference sequence). This CDR3 region has 16 residues. The CDR3 bases are TGTGCCAGTAGTATAGGGGGTAGCGGGAAGGGGAATGAGCAGTTCTTC. Its protein is CASSIGGSGKGNEQFF.

The V call is TRBV7-9, the J call TRBJ2-4, with 7 positions matching TRBD1. The germline V gene has CDR1 SEHNR and CDR2 FQNEAQ (reference sequence). The CDR3 has 16 amino acids. V shed 5 bases and J 2 bases; nucleotides not matched to a gene: 9. Here the CDR3 reads CASSALRQGSKNIQYF. Written as DNA, the CDR3 is TGTGCCAGCAGCGCGTTACGACAGGGATCCAAAAACATTCAGTACTTC.

Regarding this clone: This CDR3 is also generated by other DNA sequences in the sample. The chain uses TRBV7-9 and TRBJ1-1; the D is unclear. V was trimmed by 1 base and J by 1 base, leaving 4 bases between them. This CDR3 is 13 amino acids long. The V gene's germline CDR1 is SEHNR and CDR2 FQNEAQ (reference sequence). As DNA, the CDR3 is TGTGCCAGCAGCTTAGAGGCGAACACTGAAGCTTTCTTT. The encoded protein is CASSLEANTEAFF.

This chain joins TRBV7-2 and TRBJ2-1; D unclear. With 5 bases removed from V and 6 bases from J, the gap between germline ends came to 11 bases. Germline V gene sequence: CDR1 SGHTA, CDR2 FQGNSA. CDR3 length equals 13 residues. CDR3 in amino acids: CASSPGPANEQFF. CDR3 DNA: TGTGCCAGCAGCCCGGGCCCTGCCAATGAGCAGTTCTTC. Variable domain in full (rest from reference TRBV7-2 and TRBJ2-1): GAGVSQSPSNKVTEKGKDVELRCDPISGHTALYWYRQSLGQGLEFLIYFQGNSAPDKSGLPSDRFSAERTGGSVSTLTIQRTQQEDSAVYLCASSPGPANEQFFGPGTRLTVL.

In its sample, this clone was seen once. The chain carries TRBV7-3 and TRBJ2-1; 13 positions agree with TRBD2. Germline CDR1 and CDR2: SGHTA and FQGTGA. This CDR3 is 16 amino acids long. The V gene end was trimmed by 2 bases and the J gene end by 7 bases; junction bases not matched to a gene: 5. The CDR3 nucleotides read TGTGCCAGCAGCTTAGGACTAGCGGGAGACGCAAATGAGCAGTTCTTC. This gives the protein CASSLGLAGDANEQFF.

This chain links TRBV7-8 with TRBJ1-5, with D hard to call. CDR3 size: 15 residues. Trimming shortened V by 3 bases and J by 0 bases, and 9 bases separated the two germline ends. In germline, CDR1 is SGHVS, CDR2 FQNEAQ. The DNA of the CDR3 is TGTGCCAGCAGCTTGGGAGGGAATAGCAATCAGCCCCAGCATTTT. This encodes CASSLGGNSNQPQHF.

V gene TRBV27 combines with J gene TRBJ1-1, with D maybe TRBD1 (5 bases). The CDR3 contains 15 residues. V gave up 4 bases and J gave up 1 base, with 13 bases separating them. CDR1 and CDR2 from the germline V gene are MNHEY and SMNVEV (reference sequence). The CDR3 DNA follows: TGTGCCAGCAGTTATGGGAATACAGGGAACACTGAAGCTTTCTTT. It is translated as CASSYGNTGNTEAFF.

This sequence joins TRBV6-5 and TRBJ2-1; D may match TRBD1 or TRBD2 (5 bases each). CDR3 size: 15 residues. Germline loops: CDR1 MNHEY, CDR2 SVGAGI. V was shortened by 6 bases and J by 6 bases, with 18 bases between the two germline ends. This CDR3 is CASRRSGTSGNEQFF. Written as DNA, the CDR3 is TGTGCCAGCAGGCGCTCCGGGACGTCGGGCAATGAGCAGTTCTTC.

V gene TRBV7-9 combines with J gene TRBJ2-1, with unresolved D. This CDR3 contains 14 residues. CDR1 is SEHNR, CDR2 FQNEAQ, per germline (reference sequence). The V end lost 0 bases, the J end lost 0 bases, and 3 bases lay between the germline ends. The CDR3 loop reads CASSLASSYNEQFF. In nucleotides, the CDR3 is TGTGCCAGCAGCTTAGCTAGCTCCTACAATGAGCAGTTCTTC.

This chain links TRBV6-5 with TRBJ2-2; D is ambiguous. Germline V gene data show CDR1 as MNHEY and CDR2 as SVGAGI. Trimming removed 8 bases at V and 0 bases at J, with 7 bases between. CDR3 size: 13 residues. The CDR3 loop reads CASRTANTGELFF. The CDR3 DNA sequence: TGTGCCAGCCGGACGGCGAACACCGGGGAGCTGTTTTTT.

The CDR3 is CASSQGTGGIAAFF. The CDR3 nucleotides read TGTGCCAGCAGCCAAGGGACAGGGGGCATTGCCGCTTTCTTT. V usage is TRBV9 and J usage is TRBJ1-1; TRBD1 agrees at 12 bases. This CDR3 is built from 14 residues. Germline V gene lookup returns CDR1 SGDLS and CDR2 YYNGEE. V was pared by 4 bases and J by 11 bases, with 9 bases of the junction left unmatched.

This clone was found once. The V gene is TRBV28, the J gene TRBJ1-1; the D gene is possibly TRBD1 (5 bases). The germline V gene has CDR1 MDHEN and CDR2 SYDVKM. The V end lost 6 bases, the J end lost 5 bases, and 22 bases lay between the germline ends. The CDR3 consists of 16 residues. The CDR3 bases are TGTGCCAGCAGCCCCTTGGGGGAGGGGAGAGGAACTGAAGCTTTCTTT. This codes for CASSPLGEGRGTEAFF.